These T cell receptor beta chains were read from a single sample in a study of tumor-infiltrating lymphocytes in primary liver carcinoma. TCRdb recomputed calls from the multiplex PCR reads with MiXCR, one row per CDR3 protein. The sample carries 250,000 to 400,000 distinct CDR3 sequences, 50% to 70% recorded once. Sample: peripheral blood. The receptors here all came from a man in his forties or fifties with primary liver carcinoma and hepatitis B virus infection. Both conserved end residues are part of each CDR3. Each record gives: clone size, V gene, J gene, D gene, CDR3 protein, CDR3 DNA. The D gene is left open where the match is weak. The listing skips clone size in some rows; elsewhere it reads once, few, many or a size class.

-	TRBV6-5	TRBJ2-7	-	CADSGGGAGGQYF	TGTGCCGACAGTGGGGGCGGCGCCGGGGGGCAGTACTTC
-	TRBV5-1	TRBJ2-1	-	CATRKGGRYEQFF	TGCGCCACCCGCAAGGGTGGTAGGTATGAGCAGTTCTTC
once	TRBV28	TRBJ1-5	-	CASTTGDMGIQPQHF	TGTGCCAGCACCACGGGGGACATGGGAATTCAGCCCCAGCATTTT
many	TRBV11-2	TRBJ2-1	-	CASSIPSSYNEQFF	TGTGCCAGCAGCATCCCTAGCTCCTACAATGAGCAGTTCTTC
-	TRBV29-1	TRBJ2-7	TRBD2	CSVGTSGRSGVQYF	TGCAGCGTCGGGACTAGCGGGAGGTCTGGGGTACAGTACTTC
once	TRBV6-5	TRBJ1-6	-	CTSSYSGEGVGSYNSPLHF	TGTACTAGCAGTTACTCAGGGGAGGGCGTTGGCTCTTATAATTCACCCCTCCACTTT
-	TRBV11-1	TRBJ1-3	-	CASSFTASGLRNTVYF	TGTGCCAGCAGCTTTACTGCCAGTGGTCTGCGAAACACCGTATATTTT
-	TRBV11-3	TRBJ2-1	-	CVSSLVPDRNEQFF	TGTGTCAGCAGTTTAGTCCCGGACCGGAATGAGCAGTTCTTC
-	TRBV7-9	TRBJ2-7	-	CACSPREGNDIYEQYF	TGTGCCTGCAGCCCCCGTGAGGGGAATGATATCTACGAGCAGTACTTC
few	TRBV5-5	TRBJ2-3	-	CASSFSGGSTDTQYF	TGTGCCAGCAGCTTCTCAGGGGGGAGCACAGATACGCAGTATTTT
-	TRBV28	TRBJ1-4	-	CASSFPGLAEKLFF	TGTGCCAGCAGTTTCCCAGGGCTAGCCGAAAAACTGTTTTTT
once	TRBV4-1	TRBJ2-1	-	CASSPTAPLPNDQFF	TGCGCCAGCAGCCCCACGGCCCCGCTACCCAATGATCAGTTCTTC
-	TRBV29-1	TRBJ2-7	-	CSVRTSSSYEQYF	TGCAGCGTGCGTACAAGTTCCTCCTACGAGCAGTACTTC
once	TRBV4-1	TRBJ2-1	TRBD2	CASSQEANGRYNEQFF	TGCGCCAGCAGCCAAGAGGCTAACGGGAGGTACAATGAGCAGTTCTTC
-	TRBV29-1	TRBJ2-1	-	CSVGTSGPYNGQFF	TGCAGCGTCGGGACCTCGGGGCCCTACAATGGGCAGTTCTTC
-	TRBV12-5	TRBJ2-3	-	CASGQDLGAQYF	TGTGCTAGTGGGCAAGACTTGGGTGCGCAGTATTTT
many	TRBV5-6	TRBJ1-1	-	CASSFSRGEAFF	TGTGCCAGCAGCTTCAGTAGAGGTGAAGCTTTCTTT
-	TRBV7-9	TRBJ1-1	-	CASSFEGPNTEAFF	TGTGCCAGCAGCTTCGAAGGACCGAACACTGAAGCTTTCTTT
-	TRBV4-2	TRBJ2-2	-	CPSSHPGPAANTGELFF	TGTCCCAGCAGCCACCCGGGACCAGCGGCGAACACCGGGGAGCTGTTTTTT
-	TRBV12-3/TRBV12-4	TRBJ2-3	-	CASSLGDSGDMQYF	TGTGCCAGCAGTTTGGGTGACTCGGGGGATATGCAGTATTTT
-	TRBV5-4	TRBJ2-2	TRBD1	CASTRDRSFTGELFF	TGTGCCAGCACCCGGGACAGGAGTTTCACCGGGGAGCTGTTTTTT
many	TRBV29-1	TRBJ2-7	-	CSAETDTYEQYF	TGCAGCGCGGAGACGGACACCTACGAGCAGTACTTC
-	TRBV6-5	TRBJ1-1	TRBD1	CASSEQQGGHTGAFF	TGTGCCAGCAGTGAGCAACAGGGGGGCCACACCGGAGCTTTCTTT
-	TRBV20-1	TRBJ2-3	-	CSAHPPRASSTDTQYF	TGCAGTGCCCACCCCCCGCGAGCGTCTAGCACAGATACGCAGTATTTT
once	TRBV12-3/TRBV12-4	TRBJ1-1	TRBD1	CPSSLSGQGGAFF	TGTCCCAGCAGTTTATCCGGACAGGGAGGAGCTTTCTTT
-	TRBV14	TRBJ2-1	-	CASSISGAYNEHFF	TGTGCCAGCTCCATATCAGGGGCTTACAATGAGCACTTCTTC
few	TRBV6-5	TRBJ2-2	-	CASSYSTRHLNTGELFF	TGTGCCAGCAGTTACTCGACGCGACACTTGAACACCGGGGAGCTGTTTTTT
-	TRBV12-3/TRBV12-4	TRBJ2-6	-	CASSGLVAQSYEWGANVLTF	TGTGCCAGCAGCGGGCTAGTTGCACAGAGTTATGAATGGGGGGCCAACGTCCTGACTTTC
many	TRBV4-2	TRBJ2-7	TRBD2	CASSQDRVAGGHEQYF	TGTGCCAGCAGCCAAGATCGGGTAGCGGGGGGTCACGAGCAGTACTTC
many	TRBV29-1	TRBJ2-1	TRBD2	CSVGGRRTSGNRYNEQFF	TGCAGCGTTGGAGGCAGGCGCACTAGCGGGAATCGGTACAATGAGCAGTTCTTC
few	TRBV28	TRBJ2-7	TRBD2	CASSLREGIYEQYF	TGTGCCAGCAGTTTAAGGGAGGGGATCTACGAGCAGTACTTC
-	TRBV28	TRBJ1-5	-	CASSFSQGGNQPQHF	TGTGCCAGCAGTTTTTCCCAGGGTGGGAATCAGCCCCAGCATTTT
few	TRBV29-1	TRBJ2-6	-	CSVAAVPGANVLTF	TGCAGTGTTGCAGCAGTACCTGGGGCCAACGTCCTGACTTTC
-	TRBV30	TRBJ1-1	-	CAWSVLGRGTEAFF	TGTGCCTGGAGTGTACTCGGACGGGGTACTGAAGCTTTCTTT
many	TRBV29-1	TRBJ2-7	-	CSVKRGNEQYF	TGCAGCGTTAAAAGGGGGAACGAGCAGTACTTC
few	TRBV10-2	TRBJ2-7	TRBD1	CASSGMNRGSYEQYF	TGCGCCAGCAGTGGGATGAACAGGGGGTCCTACGAGCAGTACTTC
few	TRBV12-3/TRBV12-4	TRBJ2-2	-	CASSLLVIGELFF	TGTGCCAGCAGTTTATTAGTTATCGGGGAGCTGTTTTTT
-	TRBV6-1	TRBJ2-7	-	CASSEALRGEQYF	TGTGCCAGCAGCGAAGCATTGCGGGGCGAGCAGTACTTC
once	TRBV5-6	TRBJ1-6	-	CASRFRTCRGSPLHF	TGTGCCAGCAGATTTCGTACATGCCGTGGTTCACCCCTCCACTTT
few	TRBV5-1	TRBJ1-1	TRBD1	CASSSSGTANTEAFF	TGCGCCAGCAGCTCATCCGGGACAGCGAACACTGAAGCTTTCTTT
-	TRBV29-1	TRBJ1-2	-	CSIDGRLDGYTF	TGCAGCATTGATGGACGGTTGGATGGCTACACCTTC
few	TRBV6-1	TRBJ2-5	-	CASSESGPQVTQYF	TGTGCCAGCAGTGAGTCGGGGCCCCAGGTGACCCAGTACTTC
-	TRBV28	TRBJ1-5	TRBD1	CASSFLTGNHQPQHF	TGTGCCAGCAGTTTCCTGACAGGGAACCATCAGCCCCAGCATTTT
-	TRBV5-6	TRBJ2-2	TRBD1	CASRPETGVTGELFF	TGTGCCAGCAGACCCGAGACAGGGGTGACCGGGGAGCTGTTTTTT
once	TRBV28	TRBJ1-1	TRBD1	CASSETGTGATEAFF	TGTGCCAGCAGTGAGACCGGGACAGGGGCAACTGAAGCTTTCTTT
-	TRBV30	TRBJ2-7	TRBD2	CAWSVIHAGGYYGEQHF	TGTGCCTGGAGTGTAATACACGCGGGGGGCTACTACGGCGAACAGCACTTC
-	TRBV6-6	TRBJ2-6	-	CASSYEGPGTNVLTF	TGTGCCAGCAGTTACGAGGGCCCTGGGACCAACGTCCTGACTTTC
-	TRBV11-2	TRBJ2-7	TRBD1	CASSLATGQLSYEQYF	TGTGCTAGCAGCTTAGCAACGGGACAGCTCTCCTACGAGCAGTACTTC
-	TRBV28	TRBJ2-1	TRBD1	CASSPPGTGGFVEQFF	TGTGCCAGCAGTCCACCCGGGACAGGGGGCTTTGTTGAGCAGTTCTTC
many	TRBV5-4	TRBJ1-1	TRBD1	CASSLGTGVNTEAFF	TGTGCCAGCAGCTTGGGGACAGGGGTGAACACTGAAGCTTTCTTT